Here is one T cell receptor beta chain with its context. Original analysis: Amplification from reference gene primers served as the basis for estimated nucleated cell counts. Profiling relied on immunoSEQ multiplex PCR, and the TCRdb table lists in-frame clones only, not all of them. V, J and clone size derive from that table, while D and trimming were established from the DNA sequence. The sample has approximately 120,000 clones, roughly four fifths seen once. This sample is drawn from a study of blood T cell repertoires in COVID-19. Turning to the study itself: Material from acute and convalescent COVID-19 was sourced from the United States, Italy and Spain. T cells, B-cell-depleted T cells, or PBMCs supplied cDNA or gDNA.

Trimming took 8 bases from V and 7 from J; bases not matched to a gene: 5. The CDR3 loop spans 13 amino acids. Germline CDR1 and CDR2: SEHNR and FQNEAQ (reference sequence). The V call is TRBV7-9, the J call TRBJ1-4; TRBD1 aligns across 9 bases. Material for sequencing was peripheral blood. This TCR derives from a human donor in a cohort sampled during active COVID-19. DNA for the CDR3: TGTGCCAGCGGACGGGACAGGGTTGAAAAACTGTTTTTT. It specifies CASGRDRVEKLFF.